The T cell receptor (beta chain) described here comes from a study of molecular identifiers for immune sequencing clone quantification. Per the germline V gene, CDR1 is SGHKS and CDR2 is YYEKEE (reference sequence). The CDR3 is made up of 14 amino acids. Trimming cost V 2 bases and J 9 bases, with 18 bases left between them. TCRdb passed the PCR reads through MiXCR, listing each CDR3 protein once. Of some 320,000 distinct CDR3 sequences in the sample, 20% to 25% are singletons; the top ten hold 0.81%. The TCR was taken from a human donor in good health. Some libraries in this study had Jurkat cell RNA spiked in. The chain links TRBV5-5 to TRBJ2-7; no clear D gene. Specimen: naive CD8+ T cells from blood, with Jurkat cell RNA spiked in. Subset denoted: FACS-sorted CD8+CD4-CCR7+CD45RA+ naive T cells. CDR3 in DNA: TGTGCCAGCAGCTTACCGCCCTTGGGCGTCGGGCAGTACTTC. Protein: CASSLPPLGVGQYF. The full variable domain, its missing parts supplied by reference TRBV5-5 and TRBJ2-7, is DAGVTQSPTHLIKTRGQQVTLRCSPISGHKSVSWYQQVLGQGPQFIFQYYEKEERGRGNFPDRFSARQFPNYSSELNVNALLLGDSALYLCASSLPPLGVGQYFGPGTRLTVT.